The 4 T cell receptor beta chains below come from one sample, sequenced in a study of blood T cell repertoires in COVID-19. The data were produced by immunoSEQ multiplex PCR, yet TCRdb's version contains in-frame clones alone and is incomplete. The repertoire holds some 150,000 clones, roughly 90% seen once, with 1.2% in the top ten. Sequenced sample: PBMCs or T cells enriched from blood (not recorded which). Receptors originate from a woman in her 30s with acute COVID-19.

The gene calls are TRBV7-2 and TRBJ2-2; 10 nucleotides align to TRBD2. This CDR3 contains 15 residues. The germline V gene has CDR1 SGHTA and CDR2 FQGNSA. J lost 7 bases, V lost 4 bases, and 6 bases had no gene match. The chain's CDR3 is CASSWTSGRGGELFF. CDR3 sequence (DNA): TGTGCCAGCAGCTGGACTAGCGGAAGGGGCGGGGAGCTGTTTTTT.

The rearrangement links TRBV6-2 or TRBV6-3 to TRBJ1-6, with a possible D match to TRBD1 (6 bases). The CDR3 loop spans 17 amino acids. The ends were cut back, 4 bases at V and 0 bases at J, with 13 bases in the middle. Looked up from germline, CDR1 is MNHEY and CDR2 is SVGEGT. Here the CDR3 reads CASSFSRGGSYNSPLHF. In DNA form, the CDR3 reads TGTGCCAGCAGTTTCTCCAGGGGCGGCTCCTATAATTCACCCCTCCACTTT.

V usage is TRBV21-1 and J usage is TRBJ2-5; no DNA check was done on the table's D call, TRBD1. TRBV21-1 is an annotated pseudogene. The CDR3 consists of 14 residues. CDR3 nucleotides: TGTGCCAGCGGAGAGGGACAGGGGTCGAAGACCCAGTACTTC. Translating it yields CASGEGQGSKTQYF.

This sequence joins TRBV7-3 and TRBJ2-1; TRBD2 is a possible D gene (6 bases). The germline CDR1 and CDR2 sequences are SGHTA and FQGTGA. V gave up 2 bases and J gave up 1 base, with 12 bases separating them. The CDR3 spans 16 residues. This CDR3 reads CASSLLASGSYNEQFF. The CDR3 DNA sequence: TGTGCCAGCAGCTTACTCGCCAGCGGGTCCTACAATGAGCAGTTCTTC.